This TCR beta chain came from a study of T cells in Graves' hyperthyroidism and ophthalmopathy. Points from the study as a whole: Using 13 V-J features, a model discriminated ophthalmopathy from stable hyperthyroidism.

RNA transcripts gave rise to amplified TCR beta CDR3 regions. When the TCR CDR3 underwent first-round RT-PCR, the HTBI primer set was used. Using its own MiXCR run on the multiplex PCR reads, TCRdb lists one record per CDR3 protein. The data contain hundreds of thousands of distinct CDR3 sequences, more than 15% of them seen just once; the ten biggest clones take up 2.5% to 4%. This clonotype was seen repeatedly, ten times or more. The antigen is not known. A Clinical Activity Score of at least 3, a NOSPECS grade of at least 4 and a duration under 3 months were recorded in the ophthalmopathy patients. This sample holds PBMCs from 8.5 to 10 ml fresh peripheral blood. The germline V and J ends were trimmed by 7 bases and 8 bases, with 19 bases remaining between them. Germline loops: CDR1 SGHRS, CDR2 YFSETQ. This CDR3 contains 14 residues.

The clonotype originates from a woman aged 40 to 50 with Graves' ophthalmopathy. Sequencing used blood. The chain uses TRBV5-1 and TRBJ2-1; D ambiguous. Written as DNA, the CDR3 is TGCGCCAGCGGCCGTAGTTTGGGGTCGGATGAGCAGTTCTTC. This encodes CASGRSLGSDEQFF.